This is a list of T cell receptor beta chains from one sample in a study of blood T cells in healthy people across ages. TCRdb independently ran MiXCR on the 5' RACE reads; one entry per CDR3 protein. The repertoire holds over a million distinct CDR3 sequences, with 45% as singletons. Sequencing was performed on blood. The receptors were gathered from a woman between 55 and 75 years old in good health. Both conserved end residues are part of each CDR3. D genes are given only for firm matches. Not all rows give a size; the values are once, few, many and, for expanded clones, a class.

clone size: .
J gene: TRBJ2-3
D gene: .
V gene: TRBV10-1
CDR3 protein: CASSESARDTDTQYF
CDR3 DNA: TGCGCCAGCAGTGAGTCGGCGCGGGATACAGATACGCAGTATTTT

clone size: few
J gene: TRBJ2-7
D gene: TRBD2
V gene: TRBV7-2
CDR3 protein: CASSRGGTRTYEQYF
CDR3 DNA: TGTGCCAGCAGCCGGGGGGGGACTAGAACCTACGAGCAGTACTTC

clone size: few
J gene: TRBJ2-7
D gene: .
V gene: TRBV20-1
CDR3 protein: CSAQDDSYEQYF
CDR3 DNA: TGCAGTGCCCAGGACGACTCCTACGAGCAGTACTTC

clone size: few
J gene: TRBJ2-7
D gene: TRBD2
V gene: TRBV20-1
CDR3 protein: CSASIGGLAGSDGYEQYF
CDR3 DNA: TGCAGTGCTAGTATAGGGGGACTAGCGGGATCCGACGGGTACGAGCAGTACTTC

clone size: .
J gene: TRBJ2-5
D gene: TRBD1
V gene: TRBV11-2
CDR3 protein: CAGSLANDRVSQETQYF
CDR3 DNA: TGTGCCGGCAGCTTAGCCAATGACAGGGTATCACAAGAGACCCAGTACTTC

clone size: many
J gene: TRBJ2-1
D gene: TRBD2
V gene: TRBV7-2
CDR3 protein: CASTLTSSTYNEQFF
CDR3 DNA: TGTGCCAGCACCTTGACTAGCTCAACCTACAATGAGCAGTTCTTC

clone size: few
J gene: TRBJ2-7
D gene: .
V gene: TRBV27
CDR3 protein: CASIGGVGYEQYF
CDR3 DNA: TGTGCCAGCATCGGCGGGGTCGGATACGAGCAGTACTTC

clone size: .
J gene: TRBJ2-1
D gene: .
V gene: TRBV3-1
CDR3 protein: CASSLKGNSYNEQFF
CDR3 DNA: TGTGCCAGCAGCCTTAAGGGGAACTCCTACAATGAGCAGTTCTTC

clone size: .
J gene: TRBJ2-1
D gene: .
V gene: TRBV25-1
CDR3 protein: CASSHLSVGSEQFF
CDR3 DNA: TGTGCCAGCAGCCACCTTAGCGTCGGGAGTGAGCAGTTCTTC

clone size: few
J gene: TRBJ2-5
D gene: TRBD2
V gene: TRBV7-2
CDR3 protein: CASSPSAGAETQYF
CDR3 DNA: TGTGCCAGCAGCCCATCAGCGGGAGCAGAGACCCAGTACTTC

clone size: .
J gene: TRBJ2-7
D gene: .
V gene: TRBV7-9
CDR3 protein: CANGLANYNEQYF
CDR3 DNA: TGTGCCAACGGGCTAGCGAACTACAATGAGCAGTACTTC

clone size: .
J gene: TRBJ1-2
D gene: .
V gene: TRBV10-3
CDR3 protein: CAISIYRENYGYTF
CDR3 DNA: TGTGCCATCAGTATTTACAGGGAGAACTATGGCTACACCTTC

clone size: .
J gene: TRBJ2-1
D gene: TRBD2
V gene: TRBV3-1
CDR3 protein: CASSQDNGGSSYNEQFF
CDR3 DNA: TGTGCCAGCAGCCAAGATAACGGCGGGAGCTCCTACAATGAGCAGTTCTTC

clone size: .
J gene: TRBJ2-2
D gene: .
V gene: TRBV9
CDR3 protein: CASTQWSTGELFF
CDR3 DNA: TGTGCCAGCACCCAATGGAGCACCGGGGAGCTGTTTTTT

clone size: .
J gene: TRBJ1-1
D gene: .
V gene: TRBV6-6
CDR3 protein: CASSEPPNTEAFF
CDR3 DNA: TGTGCCAGCAGCGAGCCCCCGAACACTGAAGCTTTCTTT

clone size: .
J gene: TRBJ2-1
D gene: TRBD2
V gene: TRBV6-1
CDR3 protein: CASSAEDGLAYNEQFF
CDR3 DNA: TGTGCCAGCAGTGCAGAGGATGGACTAGCTTACAATGAGCAGTTCTTC

clone size: .
J gene: TRBJ2-1
D gene: .
V gene: TRBV7-3
CDR3 protein: CASRTSAASNEQFF
CDR3 DNA: TGTGCCAGCAGAACTTCGGCCGCTTCCAATGAGCAGTTCTTC

clone size: .
J gene: TRBJ2-7
D gene: .
V gene: TRBV5-1
CDR3 protein: CASSLDRGKGYEQYF
CDR3 DNA: TGCGCCAGCAGCTTGGATCGCGGGAAGGGCTACGAGCAGTACTTC

clone size: .
J gene: TRBJ2-1
D gene: TRBD2
V gene: TRBV27
CDR3 protein: CASSLSAGGLNEQFF
CDR3 DNA: TGTGCCAGCAGTTTATCGGCGGGAGGGCTTAATGAGCAGTTCTTC

clone size: .
J gene: TRBJ1-1
D gene: .
V gene: TRBV6-5
CDR3 protein: CASSYGTLTLGTEAFF
CDR3 DNA: TGTGCCAGCAGTTATGGGACACTGACTTTGGGGACTGAAGCTTTCTTT

clone size: .
J gene: TRBJ2-7
D gene: .
V gene: TRBV3-1
CDR3 protein: CASSPTAGPYNEQYF
CDR3 DNA: TGTGCCAGCAGCCCGACCGCGGGGCCCTACAATGAGCAGTACTTC

clone size: few
J gene: TRBJ2-7
D gene: TRBD2
V gene: TRBV6-1
CDR3 protein: CASSEARTSARYEQYF
CDR3 DNA: TGTGCCAGCAGTGAAGCTCGGACTAGCGCCCGCTACGAGCAGTACTTC

clone size: .
J gene: TRBJ2-3
D gene: .
V gene: TRBV15
CDR3 protein: CATSKAATQYF
CDR3 DNA: TGTGCCACCAGCAAGGCAGCCACGCAGTATTTT

clone size: .
J gene: TRBJ2-1
D gene: TRBD2
V gene: TRBV7-9
CDR3 protein: CASRQTGLAGVNEQFF
CDR3 DNA: TGTGCCAGCAGACAAACGGGACTAGCGGGCGTCAATGAGCAGTTCTTC

clone size: .
J gene: TRBJ2-7
D gene: .
V gene: TRBV12-3/TRBV12-4
CDR3 protein: CASSVEGRPSEQYF
CDR3 DNA: TGTGCCAGCAGTGTAGAAGGTAGGCCCAGCGAGCAGTACTTC

clone size: few
J gene: TRBJ2-7
D gene: TRBD2
V gene: TRBV6-1
CDR3 protein: CASRPTGTKIPEQYF
CDR3 DNA: TGTGCCAGCCGTCCAACCGGGACTAAAATTCCCGAGCAGTACTTC

clone size: .
J gene: TRBJ2-1
D gene: TRBD2
V gene: TRBV27
CDR3 protein: CASSFGGRIGNEQFF
CDR3 DNA: TGTGCCAGCAGCTTTGGCGGGAGAATTGGCAATGAGCAGTTCTTC

clone size: .
J gene: TRBJ2-7
D gene: .
V gene: TRBV20-1
CDR3 protein: CSARRDRGYDEQYF
CDR3 DNA: TGCAGTGCTAGACGCGACAGAGGATACGACGAGCAGTACTTC

clone size: few
J gene: TRBJ1-5
D gene: .
V gene: TRBV6-1
CDR3 protein: CASSETTALLQHF
CDR3 DNA: TGTGCCAGCAGTGAAACCACCGCCTTGCTCCAGCATTTT

clone size: .
J gene: TRBJ2-7
D gene: .
V gene: TRBV15
CDR3 protein: CATSRDRSVVHEQYF
CDR3 DNA: TGTGCCACCAGCAGAGATCGTTCGGTGGTCCACGAGCAGTACTTC

clone size: .
J gene: TRBJ2-4
D gene: .
V gene: TRBV15
CDR3 protein: CATSRPGTLAKNIQYF
CDR3 DNA: TGTGCCACCAGCAGACCCGGGACACTAGCCAAAAACATTCAGTACTTC

clone size: few
J gene: TRBJ2-5
D gene: .
V gene: TRBV11-2
CDR3 protein: CASSSGTKETQYF
CDR3 DNA: TGTGCCAGCAGCTCCGGGACAAAAGAGACCCAGTACTTC

clone size: few
J gene: TRBJ2-6
D gene: .
V gene: TRBV6-6
CDR3 protein: CASSYSGLRHGANVLTF
CDR3 DNA: TGTGCCAGCAGTTACTCGGGGTTAAGACATGGGGCCAACGTCCTGACTTTC

clone size: few
J gene: TRBJ2-3
D gene: TRBD2
V gene: TRBV27
CDR3 protein: CASSTKPSGTSRRDTQYF
CDR3 DNA: TGTGCCAGCAGTACCAAACCCTCCGGGACTAGCCGGAGGGATACGCAGTATTTT

clone size: .
J gene: TRBJ2-3
D gene: .
V gene: TRBV5-1
CDR3 protein: CASSSGGRASTDTQYF
CDR3 DNA: TGCGCCAGCAGCTCGGGTGGAAGGGCTAGCACAGATACGCAGTATTTT

clone size: few
J gene: TRBJ2-7
D gene: TRBD1
V gene: TRBV3-1
CDR3 protein: CASSQGTGKYEQYF
CDR3 DNA: TGTGCCAGCAGCCAAGGGACAGGGAAATACGAGCAGTACTTC

clone size: .
J gene: TRBJ2-7
D gene: TRBD2
V gene: TRBV9
CDR3 protein: CASSREGAGTSSDEQYF
CDR3 DNA: TGTGCCAGCAGCAGGGAGGGGGCCGGGACTAGCTCAGACGAGCAGTACTTC

clone size: few
J gene: TRBJ2-3
D gene: TRBD1
V gene: TRBV13
CDR3 protein: CASSPGTESSTDTQYF
CDR3 DNA: TGTGCCAGCAGCCCTGGGACAGAGTCTAGCACAGATACGCAGTATTTT

clone size: .
J gene: TRBJ1-6
D gene: .
V gene: TRBV6-5
CDR3 protein: CASTEGVAPLHF
CDR3 DNA: TGTGCCAGCACCGAGGGGGTCGCACCCCTCCACTTT

clone size: .
J gene: TRBJ1-2
D gene: .
V gene: TRBV16
CDR3 protein: CASRPVTGFGVGYTF
CDR3 DNA: TGTGCCAGCAGACCTGTGACGGGGTTCGGAGTTGGCTACACCTTC

clone size: few
J gene: TRBJ2-7
D gene: .
V gene: TRBV4-1
CDR3 protein: CASSPSGPPYEQYF
CDR3 DNA: TGCGCCAGCAGCCCATCAGGGCCCCCCTACGAGCAGTACTTC

clone size: few
J gene: TRBJ2-1
D gene: TRBD2
V gene: TRBV6-5
CDR3 protein: CASSPGLAESNEQFF
CDR3 DNA: TGTGCCAGCAGTCCCGGACTAGCGGAATCCAATGAGCAGTTCTTC

clone size: few
J gene: TRBJ2-1
D gene: .
V gene: TRBV29-1
CDR3 protein: CSVEFVGSSYNEQFF
CDR3 DNA: TGCAGCGTTGAATTTGTGGGAAGCTCCTACAATGAGCAGTTCTTC

clone size: .
J gene: TRBJ1-1
D gene: TRBD1
V gene: TRBV7-9
CDR3 protein: CASSFVWDRQAFF
CDR3 DNA: TGTGCCAGCAGCTTCGTCTGGGACAGGCAGGCTTTCTTT

clone size: .
J gene: TRBJ2-3
D gene: .
V gene: TRBV13
CDR3 protein: CASLYRGLGDTQYF
CDR3 DNA: TGTGCCAGCTTATATCGGGGATTAGGAGATACGCAGTATTTT

clone size: .
J gene: TRBJ2-3
D gene: .
V gene: TRBV6-5
CDR3 protein: CASSYSSGLSTDTQYF
CDR3 DNA: TGTGCCAGCAGTTACTCTTCGGGACTTAGCACAGATACGCAGTATTTT

clone size: many
J gene: TRBJ2-3
D gene: .
V gene: TRBV29-1
CDR3 protein: CSVGRYTDTQYF
CDR3 DNA: TGCAGCGTTGGGAGATACACAGATACGCAGTATTTT

clone size: .
J gene: TRBJ2-1
D gene: .
V gene: TRBV7-3
CDR3 protein: CASSLIGSRSSYNEQFF
CDR3 DNA: TGTGCCAGCAGCTTAATCGGTTCGCGGAGCTCCTACAATGAGCAGTTCTTC

clone size: .
J gene: TRBJ2-7
D gene: TRBD2
V gene: TRBV20-1
CDR3 protein: CSACGTSYIEQYF
CDR3 DNA: TGCAGTGCTTGCGGGACTAGTTATATTGAGCAGTACTTC

clone size: few
J gene: TRBJ2-7
D gene: .
V gene: TRBV28
CDR3 protein: CASSFPSYYEQYF
CDR3 DNA: TGTGCCAGCAGTTTTCCTAGCTACTACGAGCAGTACTTC

clone size: .
J gene: TRBJ2-4
D gene: .
V gene: TRBV15
CDR3 protein: CATSRSSGPRNVIIQYF
CDR3 DNA: TGTGCCACCAGCAGGTCTTCGGGACCCCGGAATGTTATCATTCAGTACTTC

clone size: .
J gene: TRBJ1-6
D gene: .
V gene: TRBV11-2
CDR3 protein: CASSPRQGLPLHF
CDR3 DNA: TGTGCCAGCAGCCCCCGACAAGGATTACCCCTCCACTTT

clone size: .
J gene: TRBJ1-2
D gene: .
V gene: TRBV10-3
CDR3 protein: CAISPGDGYTF
CDR3 DNA: TGTGCCATCAGCCCAGGGGACGGCTACACCTTC

clone size: .
J gene: TRBJ2-6
D gene: TRBD2
V gene: TRBV7-9
CDR3 protein: CASRWGGDSGANVLTF
CDR3 DNA: TGTGCCAGCAGATGGGGAGGGGACTCTGGGGCCAACGTCCTGACTTTC